The text below deals with one TCR beta chain. As processed by the authors: Reference gene primer amplification gave estimated nucleated cell counts. Some clones are missing from TCRdb's copy, which holds only in-frame ones; the method was immunoSEQ multiplex PCR. Clonal size and the V and J genes are those of that table, whereas D and trimming came from the DNA. In the table there are roughly 160,000 clones, 84% of which are singletons. This entry belongs to a study of blood T cell repertoires in COVID-19. Across the study: Specimens from acute and convalescent COVID-19 originated in the United States, Italy and Spain. T cells, B-cell-depleted T cells, or PBMCs provided the cDNA or gDNA that served as material.

The germline gives CDR1 LNHDA, CDR2 SQIVND (reference sequence). The CDR3 is 16 residues long. The germline V and J ends were trimmed by 1 base and 4 bases, with 14 bases remaining between them. Sequencing input: peripheral blood. The rearrangement links TRBV19 to TRBJ2-1; D is undetermined. The receptor was derived from a man aged 18 to 29 with active or convalescent COVID-19. The CDR3 protein is CASSIGVGSPYNEQFF. The CDR3 bases are TGTGCCAGTAGTATAGGGGTCGGGTCTCCTTACAATGAGCAGTTCTTC.